This entry describes one TCR beta chain. CDR3 regions of TCR beta were amplified from RNA transcripts. The library came from an HTBI-primed first-round RT-PCR and a second-round multiplex PCR. A single record per CDR3 protein comes from TCRdb applying MiXCR to the multiplex PCR reads. The profile shows around 520,000 distinct CDR3 sequences, 39% of them singletons. Germline V CDR1 and CDR2: SEHNR, FQNEAQ (reference sequence). CDR3 length: 14 amino acids. Trimming pared 5 bases from V and 8 bases from J, leaving 15 bases between. These data originate in a study of Graves' ophthalmopathy and Graves' hyperthyroidism.

The chain recombines TRBV7-9 with TRBJ1-4; the D gene is possibly TRBD1 (6 bases). The receptor was derived from an adult man with Graves' hyperthyroidism. The sequenced sample was peripheral blood or thyroid tissue (not recorded which). CDR3 sequence reads: CASSPGGGPEKLFF. The CDR3 nucleotides read TGTGCCAGCAGCCCGGGCGGGGGCCCCGAAAAACTGTTTTTT.